This T cell receptor (beta chain) was identified during a study of T cell responses to AZD1222 COVID-19 vaccine. V lost 1 base, J lost 6 bases, and 12 bases lay in between. CDR3 length: 15 amino acids. CDR1 MGHRA and CDR2 YSYEKL come from the germline V gene. The protocol was immunoSEQ multiplex PCR, while the TCRdb copy is restricted to in-frame clones and leaves out a portion. The table lists approximately 85,000 clones, about 86% of them singletons. This chain links TRBV4-1 with TRBJ2-2; no definite D call. The TCR sequence derives from an adult in good health. The sequenced sample was peripheral blood, obtained on day 0 of AZD1222 vaccination. CDR3 protein: CASSQGSNLAGELFF. DNA of the CDR3: TGCGCCAGCAGCCAAGGATCCAATTTGGCCGGGGAGCTGTTTTTT.